This T cell receptor beta chain was sequenced during a study of T cell changes during pregnancy in multiple sclerosis. CDR1 and CDR2 from the germline V gene are SGHVS and FNYEAQ. Germline trimming cut 7 bases from V and 3 bases from J; bases unmatched to any gene: 15. This CDR3 spans 17 amino acids. This table comes from immunoSEQ multiplex PCR, and its TCRdb copy is limited to in-frame clones, with some not included. The sample includes roughly 99,000 clones, about nine tenths of them seen just once. This rearrangement joins TRBV7-6 to TRBJ1-5, with TRBD1 matching over 7 bases. The source is a female donor in good health, enrolled as a control in a pregnancy study. The starting material was peripheral blood, obtained in the third trimester of pregnancy. The chain's CDR3 is CASNPTEGATYNQPQHF. As DNA, the CDR3 is TGTGCCAGCAATCCTACGGAGGGGGCTACCTACAATCAGCCCCAGCATTTT.